Each of the 13 T cell receptor beta chains below was sequenced from the same sample in a study of blood T cell repertoires in COVID-19. Measured with immunoSEQ multiplex PCR; TCRdb has only the in-frame clones, and not every one. The sample has tens of thousands of clones; around 90% are singletons. The specimen was peripheral blood. The receptors were gathered from a woman at least 80 years old with acute or convalescent COVID-19.

The gene calls are TRBV19 and TRBJ1-2; no clear D gene. V was shortened by 2 bases and J by 4 bases, with 11 bases between the two germline ends. The germline CDR1 and CDR2 sequences are LNHDA and SQIVND (reference sequence). There are 14 residues in the CDR3. CDR3 coding DNA: TGTGCCAGTAGTATATGGGAGATAACCTATGGCTACACCTTC. This sequence encodes CASSIWEITYGYTF.

V and J are TRBV9 and TRBJ2-7; TRBD1 aligns across 7 bases. V lost 0 bases, J lost 1 base, and 1 base stayed unmatched. This CDR3 is 14 amino acids long. Per the germline V gene, CDR1 is SGDLS and CDR2 is YYNGEE. In nucleotides, the CDR3 is TGTGCCAGCAGCGTAGGGGACAGATCCTACGAGCAGTACTTC. It encodes CASSVGDRSYEQYF.

This chain uses TRBV2 with TRBJ2-5; D is perhaps TRBD2 (6 bases). This CDR3 has 13 residues. The V gene lost 4 bases and the J gene lost 5 bases, with 11 bases spanning the gap. Germline CDR1 SNHLY, CDR2 FYNNEI. The chain's CDR3 is CASSGGGGETQYF. The CDR3 DNA reads as TGTGCCAGCAGTGGGGGAGGCGGGGAGACCCAGTACTTC.

The chain is built from TRBV3-1 (or the pseudogene TRBV3-2) and TRBJ1-4; 9 positions agree with TRBD1. The CDR3 runs to 16 residues. J lost 9 bases, V lost 5 bases, and 13 bases had no gene match. Germline V gene data show CDR1 as LGHDT and CDR2 as YNNKEL (reference sequence). The CDR3 region is CASSRGQGILNQKLFF. CDR3 nucleotide sequence: TGTGCCAGCAGCAGGGGACAGGGAATACTAAATCAAAAACTGTTTTTT.

The chain joins TRBV6-5 to TRBJ1-1; TRBD1 matches 7 bases. V shed 6 bases and J 3 bases; nucleotides not matched to a gene: 4. This CDR3 is 13 amino acids long. Germline CDR1 reads MNHEY; CDR2 reads SVGAGI. CDR3 region: CASSSTGHTEAFF. In DNA, the CDR3 is TGTGCCAGCAGCTCGACAGGGCACACTGAAGCTTTCTTT.

The V gene is TRBV5-5, the J gene TRBJ1-5, with 10 nucleotides matching TRBD1. The trim removed 3 bases at V and 1 base at J, leaving 4 bases unmatched. Germline V gene lookup returns CDR1 SGHKS and CDR2 YYEKEE (reference sequence). The CDR3 runs to 16 residues. This CDR3 reads CASSSGDRGSNQPQHF. The CDR3 nucleotides read TGTGCCAGCAGCTCGGGGGACAGGGGAAGCAATCAGCCCCAGCATTTT.

The rearrangement links TRBV5-1 to TRBJ1-3; D remains unclear. The V end was cut by 2 bases, the J end by 2 bases, with 5 bases between. This CDR3 is built from 13 residues. Germline V gene lookup returns CDR1 SGHRS and CDR2 YFSETQ. The CDR3 nucleotides read TGCGCCAGCAGCTTCGTCCCTGGAAACACCATATATTTT. Its translation: CASSFVPGNTIYF.

This clone was seen a single time. The chain recombines TRBV12-3 or TRBV12-4 with TRBJ1-5; TRBD1 matches at 7 bases. V was pared by 8 bases and J by 3 bases, with 4 bases of the junction left unmatched. The CDR3 spans 13 residues. In nucleotides, the CDR3 is TGTGCCAGCCGACAGGGCAACAATCAGCCCCAGCATTTT. Its protein is CASRQGNNQPQHF.

This clone has only a few counts. The chain couples TRBV18 to TRBJ1-1; 7 bases align to TRBD1. The CDR3 length is 15 residues. Trimming cost V 5 bases and J 6 bases; bases outside gene matches: 12. Germline CDR1 and CDR2: KGHSH and LQKENI. CDR3 sequence reads: CASSKGQASSSEAFF. Here the CDR3 DNA reads TGTGCCAGCTCAAAAGGACAGGCCTCTTCTTCTGAAGCTTTCTTT.

V and J are TRBV7-6 and TRBJ2-3; the D is unclear. The CDR3 length is 13 residues. Looked up from germline, CDR1 is SGHVS and CDR2 is FNYEAQ. V lost 1 base to trimming and J lost 11 bases, with 13 bases between them. The CDR3 DNA follows: TGTGCCAGCAGCTTAGGGGCCGGATATAAGCAGTATTTT. Amino acid sequence: CASSLGAGYKQYF.

This clone turned up a few times. The genes are TRBV3-1 (or the pseudogene TRBV3-2) and TRBJ2-1; 10 bases line up with TRBD1. The germline V gene encodes CDR1 LGHDT and CDR2 YNNKEL (reference sequence). The CDR3 length is 16 residues. V shed 4 bases, J shed 6 bases, and the junction held 9 bases outside the gene matches. CDR3 amino acids: CASSPGDRGYINEQFF. The CDR3 region has the DNA TGTGCCAGCAGCCCTGGGGACAGGGGATACATCAATGAGCAGTTCTTC.

This chain joins TRBV19 and TRBJ2-1, with TRBD2 identical over 15 bases. The CDR3 runs to 17 residues. The J segment lost 4 bases and the V segment lost 7 bases, leaving 8 bases of the junction unmatched. The germline CDR1 and CDR2 sequences are LNHDA and SQIVND (reference sequence). CDR3 nucleotide sequence: TGTGCCAGTAACTCGGGACTAGCGGGGGGCCAATACAATGAGCAGTTCTTC. Translating it yields CASNSGLAGGQYNEQFF. Filled out from reference TRBV19 and TRBJ2-1, the complete variable domain reads DGGITQSPKYLFRKEGQNVTLSCEQNLNHDAMYWYRQDPGQGLRLIYYSQIVNDFQKGDIAEGYSVSREKKESFPLTVTSAQKNPTAFYLCASNSGLAGGQYNEQFFGPGTRLTVL.

This clone occurred once. The rearrangement links TRBV5-6 to TRBJ1-1; D call uncertain. Germline CDR1 SGHDT, CDR2 YYEEEE. This CDR3 comprises 17 residues. V gave up 0 bases and J gave up 0 bases, with 15 bases separating them. CDR3 nucleotides: TGTGCCAGCAGCTTGGCATCGACACACAGTATGAACACTGAAGCTTTCTTT. Its translation: CASSLASTHSMNTEAFF.